The 14 T cell receptor beta chains reported below all come from one sample, sequenced in a study of control samples from healthy donors and cancer patients. Some clones are missing from TCRdb's copy, which holds only in-frame ones; the method was immunoSEQ multiplex PCR. The data contain about 95,000 clones, about 87% of them singletons. Material for sequencing was blood. The receptors were sampled from an older woman in good health.

The chain uses TRBV7-2 and TRBJ1-5, with 12 bases fitting TRBD1. J gave up 7 bases and V 4 bases, and 11 bases lay outside the gene matches. There are 17 residues in the CDR3. Germline assignment: CDR1 SGHTA and CDR2 FQGNSA. The CDR3 region has the DNA TGTGCCAGCAGCTCCCCCGGGACAGGGGGCGCGGGGCAGCCCCAGCATTTT. It encodes CASSSPGTGGAGQPQHF.

The gene calls are TRBV2 and TRBJ1-3; D uncertain. The CDR3 covers 14 residues. Trimming left V 10 bases short and J 0 bases short, with 13 bases between. Germline-derived CDR1 and CDR2 are SNHLY and FYNNEI. In DNA, the CDR3 is TGTGCCACCAAATCACAAGTCTCTGGAAACACCATATATTTT. Translated: CATKSQVSGNTIYF.

The rearrangement links TRBV5-6 to TRBJ1-2, with D hard to call. The CDR3 loop spans 13 amino acids. V lost 2 bases to trimming and J lost 4 bases, with 9 bases between them. Germline loops: CDR1 SGHDT, CDR2 YYEEEE. The DNA of the CDR3 is TGTGCCAGCAGCTTAGGGAGTATCTATGGCTACACCTTC. It yields the protein CASSLGSIYGYTF. Combining the CDR3 with reference TRBV5-6 and TRBJ1-2 gives the whole variable domain DAGVTQSPTHLIKTRGQQVTLRCSPKSGHDTVSWYQQALGQGPQFIFQYYEEEERQRGNFPDRFSGHQFPNYSSELNVNALLLGDSALYLCASSLGSIYGYTFGSGTRLTVV.

The V gene is TRBV7-8, the J gene TRBJ2-1; D is unclear. Germline loops: CDR1 SGHVS, CDR2 FQNEAQ. The CDR3 totals 12 residues. V was clipped by 4 bases and J by 14 bases, with 15 bases between them. In DNA, the CDR3 is TGTGCCAGCAGCTCGAACACGGACGAGAAGTTCTTC. Translation: CASSSNTDEKFF.

The genes are TRBV9 and TRBJ1-6; D gene uncertain. Per the germline V gene, CDR1 is SGDLS and CDR2 is YYNGEE. V was trimmed by 0 bases and J by 7 bases, leaving 11 bases between them. The CDR3 covers 15 residues. This CDR3 is CASSVGDEWNSPLHF. The CDR3 region has the DNA TGTGCCAGCAGCGTAGGTGACGAGTGGAATTCACCCCTCCACTTT.

The rearrangement joins TRBV19 to TRBJ1-2; no clear D. Germline assignment: CDR1 LNHDA and CDR2 SQIVND (reference sequence). Trimming took 9 bases from V and 1 from J, leaving 18 bases between them. This CDR3 has 15 residues. The CDR3 bases are TGTGCCAGCCTCTCCCCGGCGGGAGTTAACTATGGCTACACCTTC. This translates into CASLSPAGVNYGYTF. The whole variable domain, filled in from reference TRBV19 and TRBJ1-2, reads DGGITQSPKYLFRKEGQNVTLSCEQNLNHDAMYWYRQDPGQGLRLIYYSQIVNDFQKGDIAEGYSVSREKKESFPLTVTSAQKNPTAFYLCASLSPAGVNYGYTFGSGTRLTVV.

J is TRBJ1-1 and V is TRBV3-1 (or the pseudogene TRBV3-2), with D maybe TRBD1 (5 bases). V was trimmed by 6 bases and J by 1 base, leaving 12 bases between them. This CDR3 is 14 amino acids long. Germline CDR1 and CDR2: LGHDT and YNNKEL (reference sequence). The CDR3: CASSFTQGNTEAFF. The CDR3 coding sequence is TGTGCCAGCAGTTTCACCCAGGGGAACACTGAAGCTTTCTTT.

V gene TRBV13 combines with J gene TRBJ2-1; the D is unclear. Germline-derived CDR1 and CDR2 are PRHDT and FYEKMQ (reference sequence). V dropped 3 bases and J dropped 0 bases, with 6 bases sitting between them. This CDR3 is 14 amino acids long. In DNA, the CDR3 is TGTGCCAGCAGCTTCCAGAGCTCCTACAATGAGCAGTTCTTC. This codes for CASSFQSSYNEQFF. The variable domain in full, completed from reference TRBV13 and TRBJ2-1, reads AAGVIQSPRHLIKEKRETATLKCYPIPRHDTVYWYQQGPGQDPQFLISFYEKMQSDKGSIPDRFSAQQFSDYHSELNMSSLELGDSALYFCASSFQSSYNEQFFGPGTRLTVL.

The chain employs TRBV7-2 and TRBJ2-2; D unclear. In germline, CDR1 is SGHTA, CDR2 FQGNSA. The CDR3 has 15 amino acids. The ends were cut back, 5 bases at V and 5 bases at J, with 15 bases in the middle. The CDR3 loop reads CASSLPIQQTGELFF. For the CDR3, the DNA is TGTGCCAGCAGCCTCCCCATCCAACAGACCGGGGAGCTGTTTTTT. The whole variable domain, remainder taken from reference TRBV7-2 and TRBJ2-2, is GAGVSQSPSNKVTEKGKDVELRCDPISGHTALYWYRQSLGQGLEFLIYFQGNSAPDKSGLPSDRFSAERTGGSVSTLTIQRTQQEDSAVYLCASSLPIQQTGELFFGEGSRLTVL.

This clone was observed once. The chain couples TRBV11-1 to TRBJ1-2; D is unresolved. The CDR3 has 14 residues. Trimming removed 4 bases from V and 0 bases from J, with 9 bases in between. Germline-derived CDR1 and CDR2 are SGHAT and FQDESV (reference sequence). In DNA, the CDR3 is TGTGCCAGCAGCTACCGGGTCGCTAACTATGGCTACACCTTC. It is translated as CASSYRVANYGYTF.

The rearrangement joins TRBV6-5 to TRBJ1-2, with 9 bases lining up with TRBD1. Germline V gene data show CDR1 as MNHEY and CDR2 as SVGAGI. This CDR3 spans 14 amino acids. V shed 6 bases, J shed 6 bases, and the junction held 8 bases outside the gene matches. Written as DNA, the CDR3 is TGTGCCAGCAGAATCATTACAGGGGGCGATGGCTACACCTTC. This codes for CASRIITGGDGYTF.

The chain combines TRBV9 with TRBJ2-3; 10 bases align to TRBD2. In germline, CDR1 is SGDLS, CDR2 YYNGEE. After removal of 4 bases from V and 0 bases from J, the junction contained 8 bases not matched to a gene. This CDR3 spans 17 amino acids. CDR3 nucleotide sequence: TGTGCCAGCAGCCCTAGCGGGGGAGATTCTAGCACAGATACGCAGTATTTT. Its translation is CASSPSGGDSSTDTQYF.

The chain is built from TRBV5-4 and TRBJ1-2; D call uncertain. CDR3 length: 12 amino acids. The germline gives CDR1 SGHNT, CDR2 YYREEE (reference sequence). The ends were cut back, 0 bases at V and 8 bases at J, with 8 bases in the middle. The CDR3 nucleotides are TGTGCCAGCAGCTTGGCTGGGGAAGGCTACACCTTC. Amino acid sequence: CASSLAGEGYTF.

This chain links TRBV2 with TRBJ2-2; a weak D match, TRBD2 (5 bases). The germline CDR1 and CDR2 sequences are SNHLY and FYNNEI. The germline V and J ends were trimmed by 6 bases and 4 bases, with 12 bases remaining between them. This CDR3 contains 14 residues. CDR3 DNA: TGTGCCAGCAGGAGAGGGCAAGGCACCGGGGAGCTGTTTTTT. This encodes CASRRGQGTGELFF.